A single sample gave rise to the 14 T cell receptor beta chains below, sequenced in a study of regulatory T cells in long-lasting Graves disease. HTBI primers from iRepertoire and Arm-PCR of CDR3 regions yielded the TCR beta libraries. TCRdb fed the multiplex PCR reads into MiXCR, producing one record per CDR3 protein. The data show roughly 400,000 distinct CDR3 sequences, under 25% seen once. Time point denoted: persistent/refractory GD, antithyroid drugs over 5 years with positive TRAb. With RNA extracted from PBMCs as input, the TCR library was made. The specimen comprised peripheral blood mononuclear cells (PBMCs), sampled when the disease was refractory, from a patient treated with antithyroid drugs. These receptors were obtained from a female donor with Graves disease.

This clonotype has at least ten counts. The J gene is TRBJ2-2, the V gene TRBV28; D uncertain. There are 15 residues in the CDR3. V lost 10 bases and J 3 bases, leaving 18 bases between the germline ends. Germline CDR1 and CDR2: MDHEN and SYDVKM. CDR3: CAIPRGPMDTGELFF. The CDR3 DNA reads TGTGCCATCCCGCGTGGGCCCATGGACACCGGGGAGCTGTTTTTT. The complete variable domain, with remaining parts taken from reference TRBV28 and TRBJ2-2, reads DVKVTQSSRYLVKRTGEKVFLECVQDMDHENMFWYRQDPGLGLRLIYFSYDVKMKEKGDIPEGYSVSREKKERFSLILESASTNQTSMYLCAIPRGPMDTGELFFGEGSRLTVL.

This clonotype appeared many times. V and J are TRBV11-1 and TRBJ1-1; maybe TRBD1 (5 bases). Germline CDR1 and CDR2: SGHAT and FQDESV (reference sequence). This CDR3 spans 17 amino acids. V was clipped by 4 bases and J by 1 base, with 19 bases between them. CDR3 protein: CASSYPLSPDRNTEAFF. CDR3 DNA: TGTGCCAGCAGCTACCCTTTAAGCCCCGACAGGAACACTGAAGCTTTCTTT.

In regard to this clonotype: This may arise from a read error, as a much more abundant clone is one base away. The CDR3 coding sequence is TGCAGTGCTAGAGATAGGGGGGGCAATCAGCCCCAGCATTTT. Translation gives CSARDRGGNQPQHF. The genes are TRBV20-1 and TRBJ1-5, with D possibly being TRBD1 (6 bases). The CDR3 runs 14 residues. Trimming removed 0 bases from V and 2 bases from J, with 8 bases in between. The V gene's germline CDR1 is DFQATT and CDR2 SNEGSKA (reference sequence).

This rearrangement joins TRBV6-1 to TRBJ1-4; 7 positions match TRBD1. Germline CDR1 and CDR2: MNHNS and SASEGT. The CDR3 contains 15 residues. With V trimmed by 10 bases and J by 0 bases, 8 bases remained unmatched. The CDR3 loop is CATSTGLTTNEKLFF. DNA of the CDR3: TGTGCCACCTCGACAGGGTTAACAACTAATGAAAAACTGTTTTTT.

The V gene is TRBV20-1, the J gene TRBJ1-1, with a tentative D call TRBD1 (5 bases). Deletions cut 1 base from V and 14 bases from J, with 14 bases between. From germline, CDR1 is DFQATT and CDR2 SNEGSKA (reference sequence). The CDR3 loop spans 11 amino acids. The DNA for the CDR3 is TGCAGTGCTAGAGCGGGGCTCCGCGGGTTCTTT. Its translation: CSARAGLRGFF.

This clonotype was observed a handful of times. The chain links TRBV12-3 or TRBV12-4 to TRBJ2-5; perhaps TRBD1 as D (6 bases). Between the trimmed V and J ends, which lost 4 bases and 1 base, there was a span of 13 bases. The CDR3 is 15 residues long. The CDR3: CASSSNRDPQETQYF. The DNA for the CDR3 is TGTGCCAGCAGTTCCAACAGGGATCCCCAAGAGACCCAGTACTTC.

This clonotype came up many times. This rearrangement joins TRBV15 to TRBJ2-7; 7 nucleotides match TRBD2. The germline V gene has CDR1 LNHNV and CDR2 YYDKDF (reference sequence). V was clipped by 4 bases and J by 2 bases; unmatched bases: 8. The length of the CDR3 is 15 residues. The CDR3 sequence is CATSTTRGIPYEQYF. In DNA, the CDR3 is TGTGCCACCAGCACCACGCGGGGGATACCCTACGAGCAGTACTTC. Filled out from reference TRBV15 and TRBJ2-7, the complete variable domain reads DAMVIQNPRYQVTQFGKPVTLSCSQTLNHNVMYWYQQKSSQAPKLLFHYYDKDFNNEADTPDNFQSRRPNTSFCFLDIRSPGLGDTAMYLCATSTTRGIPYEQYFGPGTRLTVT.

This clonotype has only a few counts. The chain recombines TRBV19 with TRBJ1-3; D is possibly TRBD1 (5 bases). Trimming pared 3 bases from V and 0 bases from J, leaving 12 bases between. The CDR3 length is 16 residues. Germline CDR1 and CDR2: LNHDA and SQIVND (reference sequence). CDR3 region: CASSIGDRSSGNTIYF. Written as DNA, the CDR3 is TGTGCCAGTAGTATCGGCGACAGAAGCTCTGGAAACACCATATATTTT.

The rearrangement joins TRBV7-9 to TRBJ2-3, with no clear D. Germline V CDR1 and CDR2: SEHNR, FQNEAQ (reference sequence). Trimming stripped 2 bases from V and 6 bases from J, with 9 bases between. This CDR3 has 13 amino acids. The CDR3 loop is CASSLRWADTQYF. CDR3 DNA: TGTGCCAGCAGCTTAAGGTGGGCGGATACGCAGTATTTT.

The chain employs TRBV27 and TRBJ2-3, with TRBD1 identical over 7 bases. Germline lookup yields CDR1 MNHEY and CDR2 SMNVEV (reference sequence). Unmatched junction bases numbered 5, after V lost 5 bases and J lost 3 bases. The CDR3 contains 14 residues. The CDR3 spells CASSRQGRTDTQYF. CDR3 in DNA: TGTGCCAGCAGTCGACAGGGCCGGACAGATACGCAGTATTTT.

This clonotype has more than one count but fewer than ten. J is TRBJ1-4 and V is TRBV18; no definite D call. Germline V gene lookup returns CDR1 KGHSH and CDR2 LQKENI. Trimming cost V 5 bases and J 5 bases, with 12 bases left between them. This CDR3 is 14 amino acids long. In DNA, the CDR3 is TGTGCCAGCTCATCCGCCGGGAGAAATGAAAAACTGTTTTTT. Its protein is CASSSAGRNEKLFF.

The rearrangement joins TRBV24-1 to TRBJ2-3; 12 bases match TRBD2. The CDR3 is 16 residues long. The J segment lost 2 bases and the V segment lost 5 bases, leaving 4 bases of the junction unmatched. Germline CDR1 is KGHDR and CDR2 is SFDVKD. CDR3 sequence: CATSVLAGGNTDTQYF. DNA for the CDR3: TGTGCCACCAGTGTACTAGCGGGAGGTAACACAGATACGCAGTATTTT.

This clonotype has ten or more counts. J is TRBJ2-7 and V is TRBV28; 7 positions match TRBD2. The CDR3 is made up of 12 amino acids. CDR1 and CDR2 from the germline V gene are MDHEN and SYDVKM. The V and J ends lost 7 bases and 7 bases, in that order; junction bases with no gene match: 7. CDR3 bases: TGTGCCAGCAAGGGACGGGGAGGGGAGCAGTACTTC. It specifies CASKGRGGEQYF.

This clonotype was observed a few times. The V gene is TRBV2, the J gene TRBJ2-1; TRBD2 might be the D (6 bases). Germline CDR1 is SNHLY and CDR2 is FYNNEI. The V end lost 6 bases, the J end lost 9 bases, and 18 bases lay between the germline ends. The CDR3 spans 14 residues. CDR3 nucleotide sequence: TGTGCCAGCAGCCCCTATCTGGTCGGGGGTGAGCAGTTCTTC. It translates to CASSPYLVGGEQFF.